These 8 T cell receptor beta chains originate from one sample sequenced in a study of CD8 T cells in ankylosing spondylitis. These receptors are not linked to any known antigen. Via MiXCR, TCRdb re-called the 5' RACE reads, giving one row per CDR3 protein. The sample records 670,000 or so distinct CDR3 sequences, around 20% being singletons. General study results and limits: Seemingly characteristic of ankylosing spondylitis blood was a TCR beta motif consisting of under ten highly homologous variants.

Sequenced material: blood, either unsorted or a sorted T cell fraction (not recorded which). The receptors were sampled from a male donor with ankylosing spondylitis.

The CDR3 coding sequence is TGCAGTGCTAGAGATTTTGAGGGACAGCCAATGAACACTGAAGCTTTCTTT. It translates to CSARDFEGQPMNTEAFF. The chain links TRBV20-1 to TRBJ1-1; 7 bases fit TRBD1. CDR1 and CDR2 from the germline V gene are DFQATT and SNEGSKA (reference sequence). There are 17 residues in the CDR3. The J segment lost 0 bases and the V segment lost 0 bases, leaving 10 bases of the junction unmatched.

The CDR3 loop is CASSIRGGNQPQHF. CDR3 nucleotides: TGTGCCAGCAGTATCAGGGGTGGCAATCAGCCCCAGCATTTT. The chain uses TRBV12-3 or TRBV12-4 and TRBJ1-5; tentative D call: TRBD1 (6 bases). There are 14 residues in the CDR3. Trimming shortened V by 5 bases and J by 2 bases, and 10 bases separated the two germline ends.

V usage is TRBV20-1 and J usage is TRBJ2-5, with 7 positions matching TRBD2. The CDR3 is made up of 13 amino acids. CDR1 is DFQATT and CDR2 is SNEGSKA in the germline V gene (reference sequence). V gave up 0 bases and J gave up 5 bases; unmatched junction bases: 3. CDR3 sequence reads: CSAREWTRETQYF. CDR3 DNA: TGCAGTGCTAGAGAATGGACTAGGGAGACCCAGTACTTC.

This clonotype was picked up a small number of times. V is TRBV5-1 and J is TRBJ1-3; D remains ambiguous. V was shortened by 2 bases and J by 3 bases, with 9 bases between the two germline ends. Germline loops: CDR1 SGHRS, CDR2 YFSETQ. This CDR3 is built from 14 residues. The CDR3 protein is CASSFRGIGNTIYF. DNA for the CDR3: TGCGCCAGCAGCTTCCGGGGAATTGGAAACACCATATATTTT.

The chain is built from TRBV6-5 and TRBJ1-1, with TRBD1 matching 10 bases. J lost 3 bases, V lost 0 bases, and 7 bases had no gene match. The CDR3 has 17 amino acids. CDR1 and CDR2 (germline): MNHEY, SVGAGI. The CDR3 bases are TGTGCCAGCAGTTACTCGGTGACAGGGGGCGTCGACACTGAAGCTTTCTTT. This encodes CASSYSVTGGVDTEAFF.

V and J are TRBV20-1 and TRBJ2-1, with 11 bases identical to TRBD2. V was clipped by 5 bases and J by 7 bases; unmatched bases: 7. This CDR3 spans 14 amino acids. Germline V CDR1 and CDR2: DFQATT, SNEGSKA (reference sequence). The CDR3 DNA is TGCAGTGCTCATAGCGGGAGGGCCCTGAATGAGCAGTTCTTC. Protein sequence: CSAHSGRALNEQFF.

The chain links TRBV7-3 to TRBJ2-3; 9 nucleotides agree with TRBD2. Trimming took 6 bases from V and 4 from J; bases not matched to a gene: 8. This CDR3 comprises 15 residues. Germline loops: CDR1 SGHTA, CDR2 FQGTGA. In DNA, the CDR3 is TGTGCCAGCAGTTATCCAAGCGGGAGGTCAGATACGCAGTATTTT. It yields the protein CASSYPSGRSDTQYF.

This clonotype was seen only a few times. V and J are TRBV10-3 and TRBJ2-7; 10 bases are a match to TRBD1. The J segment lost 4 bases and the V segment lost 10 bases, leaving 7 bases of the junction unmatched. The V gene's germline CDR1 is ENHRY and CDR2 SYGVKD. The CDR3 runs to 13 residues. The CDR3 DNA reads TGTGCCACCACCCAGGGACAGGGGTACGAGCAGTACTTC. Its protein product is CATTQGQGYEQYF.